Each of the 24 T cell receptor beta chains below was sequenced from the same sample in a study of breast tumors, draining lymph nodes, adjacent tissues listed by TCRdb under 2016. Lymph node samples were obtained from the axillary draining lymph nodes of breast cancer patients. Library preparation was by multiplex PCR. Instrument used: Illumina HiSeq 2000. The public reads were run again by TCRdb, first through fastp at Q25 and then through MiXCR, and only productive beta chains were kept. Rows merge per CDR3 protein into single entries with the most common DNA and genes. The sample table contains some 130,000 distinct CDR3 sequences; only one count was recorded for 20% to 25% of them. The biggest ten clones account for about 2.4% of the sample. The sequenced material came from axillary lymph node tissue. The receptor source for this set is a female donor with breast cancer. Some clones in this sample may be carry-over from other donors' samples.

The chain links TRBV28 to TRBJ2-7; 11 bases match TRBD2. Germline lookup yields CDR1 MDHEN and CDR2 SYDVKM. The CDR3 covers 12 residues. Trimming cost V 11 bases and J 6 bases; bases outside gene matches: 6. Here the CDR3 DNA reads TGTGCCCTCATGGGGACTAGCGGCGAGCAGTACTTC. Its translation is CALMGTSGEQYF.

This clonotype came up many times. The chain recombines TRBV6-1 with TRBJ2-7; 8 nucleotides match TRBD2. This CDR3 has 16 amino acids. CDR1 is MNHNS, CDR2 SASEGT, per germline. The V segment lost 3 bases and the J segment 0 bases; nucleotides outside the gene matches: 7. CDR3 region: CASSDKRGRLSYEQYF. The CDR3 DNA sequence: TGTGCCAGCAGTGACAAGCGGGGGCGACTCTCCTACGAGCAGTACTTC.

This clonotype was counted ten times or more. The chain has TRBV5-1 and TRBJ1-3; no definite D call. This CDR3 is built from 14 residues. Germline V gene data show CDR1 as SGHRS and CDR2 as YFSETQ. V was pared by 2 bases and J by 4 bases, with 10 bases between. This chain's CDR3 is CASSLGLGGNTIYF. In DNA form, the CDR3 reads TGCGCCAGCAGCTTAGGACTGGGGGGAAACACCATATATTTT.

This clonotype was observed at least ten times. This chain joins TRBV18 and TRBJ2-7; the D is unclear. Trimming pared 1 base from V and 2 bases from J, leaving 6 bases between. Germline V CDR1 and CDR2: KGHSH, LQKENI. The CDR3 length is 13 residues. In DNA, the CDR3 is TGTGCCAGCTCACCACGGGAAACCTACGAGCAGTACTTC. Its translation: CASSPRETYEQYF.

This clonotype has ten or more counts. V is TRBV24-1 and J is TRBJ2-5, with D possibly TRBD2 on 6 matching bases. This CDR3 comprises 14 residues. V was shortened by 3 bases and J by 1 base, with 8 bases between the two germline ends. The germline V gene has CDR1 KGHDR and CDR2 SFDVKD. CDR3 sequence (DNA): TGTGCCACCAGTGATGGGGACTTCCAAGAGACCCAGTACTTC. Translation: CATSDGDFQETQYF.

This clonotype was observed once. It may be a read error: a sequence one base away is much more abundant. The V call is TRBV20-1, the J call TRBJ1-4; 8 bases are shared with TRBD1. Germline V gene lookup returns CDR1 DFQATT and CDR2 SNEGSKA (reference sequence). This CDR3 contains 15 residues. Here the CDR3 reads CSARARQGWNDKLFF. The CDR3 DNA sequence: TGCAGTGCTAGAGCTAGACAGGGGTGGAATGATAAACTGTTTTTT.

This clonotype occurred many times. The rearrangement links TRBV5-4 to TRBJ2-7; tentative D call: TRBD1 (7 bases). This CDR3 spans 14 amino acids. Trimming took 4 bases from V and 7 from J, leaving 18 bases between them. Germline V gives CDR1 SGHNT, CDR2 YYREEE (reference sequence). The CDR3 spells CASSTGGGLVEQYF. CDR3 coding DNA: TGTGCCAGCAGCACTGGAGGGGGCCTAGTTGAGCAGTACTTC.

A remark on this clonotype: With a much larger clone just one base away, this may be a read error. The chain uses TRBV6-2 or TRBV6-3 and TRBJ2-2; weak D call: TRBD2 (6 bases). Germline-derived CDR1 and CDR2 are MNHEY and SVGEGT. The CDR3 contains 12 residues. DNA of the CDR3: TGTGCCAGCAGTTACGGTGGCGGGGAGCTGGTTTTT. Amino acids: CASSYGGGELVF.

Comments on this clonotype: This may arise from a read error, as a much more abundant clone is one base away. This chain links TRBV28 with TRBJ2-3, with D maybe TRBD2 (6 bases). From germline, CDR1 is MDHEN and CDR2 SYDVKM. The length of the CDR3 is 13 residues. The CDR3 region is CASGGYSTGTQYF. As DNA, the CDR3 is TGTGCCAGTGGGGGGTATAGCACAGGTACGCAGTATTTT.

With regard to this clonotype: The missing conserved phenylalanine or tryptophan at the end of this CDR3 makes a read error likely. CDR3 DNA: TGTGCCAGCAGTCTAGCGGGGGGTACAGATACGCAGTATTTA. Translated: CASSLAGGTDTQYL. The rearrangement uses TRBV14 and TRBJ2-3; 11 bases match TRBD2. V gave up 6 bases and J gave up 3 bases; unmatched junction bases: 2. CDR3 size: 14 residues. Germline V gene data show CDR1 as SGHDN and CDR2 as FVKESK.

This clonotype showed up many times. The chain combines TRBV10-1 with TRBJ2-7; D perhaps matches TRBD2 (6 bases). Germline values: CDR1 WNHNN, CDR2 SYGVQD (reference sequence). The CDR3 runs to 12 residues. The V end was cut by 1 base, the J end by 5 bases, with 6 bases between. CDR3 region: CASSECGDEQYF. The CDR3 DNA sequence: TGCGCCAGCAGTGAGTGCGGGGACGAGCAGTACTTC.

There are many counts of this clonotype. The CDR3 loop is CASSVGEGYNEQFF. CDR3 coding DNA: TGTGCCAGCAGCGTAGGGGAAGGCTACAATGAGCAGTTCTTC. The gene calls are TRBV9 and TRBJ2-1; D not certain. CDR3 length: 14 residues. V was shortened by 0 bases and J by 3 bases, with 7 bases between the two germline ends. Germline assignment: CDR1 SGDLS and CDR2 YYNGEE.

This clonotype was detected a few times. V is TRBV4-3 and J is TRBJ2-4; the D call may be TRBD1 or TRBD2 (6 bases each). The CDR3 loop spans 16 amino acids. Germline V gene sequence: CDR1 LGHNA, CDR2 YSLEER. The germline V and J ends were trimmed by 4 bases and 2 bases, with 15 bases remaining between them. CDR3 in amino acids: CASSPPEGGTKNIQYF. For the CDR3, the DNA is TGCGCCAGCAGCCCCCCAGAGGGGGGCACCAAAAACATTCAGTACTTC.

This clonotype was observed at least ten times. The chain's CDR3 is CASSPGTSGTTDTQYF. CDR3 DNA sequence: TGTGCCAGCAGCCCAGGGACTAGCGGGACCACAGATACGCAGTATTTT. The V call is TRBV7-9, the J call TRBJ2-3; the match to TRBD2 covers 13 bases. With 5 bases clipped from V and 2 bases from J, the junction kept 4 bases outside the gene matches. This CDR3 has 16 amino acids. The germline V gene encodes CDR1 SEHNR and CDR2 FQNEAQ (reference sequence).

Many counts were recorded for this clonotype. The chain couples TRBV20-1 to TRBJ2-1; perhaps TRBD2 as D (5 bases). CDR3 length: 16 amino acids. V was cut by 0 bases and J by 0 bases, with 12 bases left in between. The V gene's germline CDR1 is DFQATT and CDR2 SNEGSKA (reference sequence). The CDR3 protein is CSAREQAVSSYNEQFF. Written as DNA, the CDR3 is TGCAGTGCTAGAGAACAAGCGGTTAGCTCCTACAATGAGCAGTTCTTC.

The chain has TRBV3-1 and TRBJ2-5; D unresolved. The CDR3 spans 15 residues. The V end was cut by 1 base, the J end by 9 bases, with 18 bases between. Germline assignment: CDR1 LGHDT and CDR2 YNNKEL (reference sequence). The CDR3 here is CASSQGPGPTGAQYF. The CDR3 nucleotides are TGTGCCAGCAGCCAAGGGCCTGGACCGACCGGTGCCCAGTACTTC.

A note on this clonotype: Possible read error: a much larger clone is one base away. This sequence joins TRBV12-3 or TRBV12-4 and TRBJ2-2, with 13 bases matching TRBD2. The CDR3 has 20 residues. V shed 6 bases and J 3 bases; nucleotides not matched to a gene: 16. As DNA, the CDR3 is TGTGCCAGCAGCCCCAGTAGGACGGGACTAGCGGGAAGGGACACCGGGGAGCTGTTTTTT. It codes for CASSPSRTGLAGRDTGELFF.

A word on this clonotype: A much larger clonotype is one base distant, so this may be a read error. V is TRBV11-3 and J is TRBJ2-3; D possibly uses TRBD1 or TRBD2 (5 bases each). The CDR3 is 14 residues long. Germline CDR1 is SGHNT and CDR2 is YENEEA. V shed 5 bases and J shed 2 bases, with 11 bases lying between them. The CDR3 here is CASSLGTPTDTQYF. The CDR3 DNA reads TGTGCCAGCAGCCTCGGGACGCCCACAGATACGCAGTATTTT.

This clonotype was counted many times. The chain links TRBV5-1 to TRBJ2-7, with 12 bases that match TRBD2. The CDR3 contains 17 residues. V shed 5 bases and J 0 bases; nucleotides not matched to a gene: 9. CDR1 is SGHRS and CDR2 is YFSETQ in the germline V gene. The CDR3 spells CASRSTSGRKNSYEQYF. The CDR3 coding sequence is TGCGCCAGCAGATCTACTAGCGGGAGGAAAAACTCCTACGAGCAGTACTTC.

Ten or more counts support this clonotype. The chain carries TRBV5-4 and TRBJ2-5, with D possibly TRBD1 on 5 matching bases. The ends were cut back, 3 bases at V and 0 bases at J, with 12 bases in the middle. The CDR3 runs to 15 residues. Germline-derived CDR1 and CDR2 are SGHNT and YYREEE (reference sequence). CDR3 DNA sequence: TGTGCCAGCAGCTCCGGACACAACTACCAAGAGACCCAGTACTTC. Protein product: CASSSGHNYQETQYF.

In the case of this clonotype: A clone one base away is much larger, so this may be a read error. The rearrangement joins TRBV2 to TRBJ2-1; D is ambiguous. The CDR3 covers 8 residues. V was trimmed by 11 bases and J by 6 bases, leaving 2 bases between them. Germline loops: CDR1 SNHLY, CDR2 FYNNEI. The chain's CDR3 is CAGNEQFF. DNA of the CDR3: TGTGCCGGCAATGAGCAGTTCTTC.

A word on this clonotype: A much larger clone lies a single base off, so this may be a read error. The genes are TRBV4-1 and TRBJ2-1, with 7 bases identical to TRBD2. This CDR3 is 17 amino acids long. Germline CDR1 MGHRA, CDR2 YSYEKL. The CDR3 here is CTSSQEGRGRAGNEQFF. For the CDR3, the DNA is TGCACCAGCAGCCAAGAGGGGCGAGGGAGGGCCGGGAATGAGCAGTTCTTC.

About this clonotype itself: A much larger clonotype is one base distant, so this may be a read error. The CDR3 coding sequence is TGTGCCAGCTGGGGGGGTTGGCCGGTGGGGTCACCCCTCCACTTT. Translated, it gives CASWGGWPVGSPLHF. The rearrangement uses TRBV2 and TRBJ1-6; TRBD1 is a possible D gene (5 bases). V was clipped by 8 bases and J by 10 bases, with 21 bases between them. This CDR3 has 15 amino acids. From germline, CDR1 is SNHLY and CDR2 FYNNEI. Complete variable domain (other parts from reference TRBV2 and TRBJ1-6): EPEVTQTPSHQVTQMGQEVILRCVPISNHLYFYWYRQILGQKVEFLVSFYNNEISEKSEIFDDQFSVERPDGSNFTLKIRSTKLEDSAMYFCASWGGWPVGSPLHFGNGTRLTVT.

This clonotype was observed many times. V gene TRBV6-1 combines with J gene TRBJ1-5; D is undetermined. The V and J ends lost 3 bases and 5 bases respectively, with 8 bases between them. Germline V gene data show CDR1 as MNHNS and CDR2 as SASEGT. This CDR3 has 13 residues. CDR3 loop: CASSEWSYQPQHF. The CDR3 nucleotides read TGTGCCAGCAGTGAGTGGAGTTATCAGCCCCAGCATTTT.